This T cell receptor (beta chain) is drawn from a study of blood T cells in healthy people across ages. The study, taken as a whole, reports: The study found more naive CD4+ cells and higher diversity in long-lived than aged donors.

Germline values: CDR1 MNHEY, CDR2 SVGAGI. This CDR3 is built from 14 residues. Alongside a J-beta primer mix, a sample-barcoded 5' primer served in a second PCR lasting about 7 to 12 cycles. One entry per CDR3 protein results from TCRdb running MiXCR on the 5' RACE reads. The data hold some 800,000 distinct CDR3 sequences, with approximately 44% observed a single time. Comments on this clonotype: Its specificity is unknown. Mismatch with germline at one junction end may stem from a read error.

Every donor provided approximately 10 milliliters of peripheral blood. Each sample yielded at least 6 micrograms of PBMC total RNA. The rearrangement uses TRBV6-5 and TRBJ2-5; a weak D match, TRBD1 (6 bases). The closer fit of TRBJ2-7 to the DNA end suggests the J call may be wrong. Sample: blood. The source is a man between 60 and 75 years old in good health. CDR3 amino acids: CTSSDNRVGYEQYF. DNA for the CDR3: TGTACCAGCAGCGATAACAGGGTGGGCTACGAGCAGTACTTC.